The 20 T cell receptor beta chains below were found in one sample sequenced in a study of response to subunit inactivated influenza vaccine. TCRdb re-analysed the RT-PCR reads in MiXCR, keeping a single row per CDR3 protein. The table records about 240,000 distinct CDR3 sequences, 12% of them present only once. The sample consisted of non-naive T cells sorted from PBMCs, taken roughly 2 weeks before vaccination. The receptor source for this set is a man between 45 and 60 years old who received an inactivated influenza vaccine.

The chain links TRBV5-1 to TRBJ2-2; 7 bases line up with TRBD2. The CDR3 consists of 16 residues. Germline CDR1 and CDR2: SGHRS and YFSETQ. The J segment lost 4 bases and the V segment lost 4 bases, leaving 10 bases of the junction unmatched. CDR3 loop: CASSPLAGEATGELFF. CDR3 nucleotides: TGCGCCAGCAGCCCCTTGGCGGGAGAGGCCACCGGGGAGCTGTTTTTT.

The CDR3 DNA reads TGTGCCAGCAGCAGCCAGGGGTTTGGCTACGAGCAGTACTTC. Translation gives CASSSQGFGYEQYF. V and J are TRBV2 and TRBJ2-7, with D perhaps TRBD1 (6 bases). The CDR3 consists of 14 residues. In germline, CDR1 is SNHLY, CDR2 FYNNEI. V was trimmed by 6 bases and J by 3 bases, leaving 15 bases between them.

This clonotype was found a few times. The gene calls are TRBV7-9 and TRBJ1-2; TRBD1 is a possible D gene (6 bases). V lost 0 bases and J 4 bases, leaving 15 bases between the germline ends. This CDR3 region has 16 residues. The germline V gene encodes CDR1 SEHNR and CDR2 FQNEAQ (reference sequence). CDR3 sequence: CASSLAAGGASYGYTF. In DNA form, the CDR3 reads TGTGCCAGCAGCTTAGCGGCGGGGGGCGCGAGCTATGGCTACACCTTC.

Only a few counts were recorded for this clonotype. The chain couples TRBV12-3 or TRBV12-4 to TRBJ2-2; D is unclear. The V end lost 2 bases, the J end lost 5 bases, and 3 bases lay between the germline ends. CDR3 length equals 12 residues. The CDR3 spells CASSLITGELFF. Here the CDR3 DNA reads TGTGCCAGCAGTTTAATAACCGGGGAGCTGTTTTTT.

Only a few counts were recorded for this clonotype. The rearrangement uses TRBV5-6 and TRBJ1-4; a weak D match, TRBD1 (5 bases). The CDR3 spans 14 residues. Trimming removed 4 bases at V and 5 bases at J, with 12 bases between. CDR1 SGHDT and CDR2 YYEEEE come from the germline V gene. The CDR3 region is CASSLQEWNEKLFF. The CDR3 coding sequence is TGTGCCAGCAGCCTACAGGAATGGAATGAAAAACTGTTTTTT.

In its sample, this clonotype was seen a few times. The chain uses TRBV5-1 and TRBJ2-1, with 8 bases matching TRBD1. With 3 bases clipped from V and 6 bases from J, the junction kept 2 bases outside the gene matches. The CDR3 length is 13 residues. Germline lookup yields CDR1 SGHRS and CDR2 YFSETQ. Here the CDR3 DNA reads TGCGCCAGCAGCTCACAGGGGGTCAATGAGCAGTTCTTC. It is translated as CASSSQGVNEQFF. Drawing the rest from reference TRBV5-1 and TRBJ2-1, the complete variable domain is KAGVTQTPRYLIKTRGQQVTLSCSPISGHRSVSWYQQTPGQGLQFLFEYFSETQRNKGNFPGRFSGRQFSNSRSEMNVSTLELGDSALYLCASSSQGVNEQFFGPGTRLTVL.

The rearrangement links TRBV27 to TRBJ1-5; D is uncertain. V lost 6 bases to trimming and J lost 0 bases, with 12 bases between them. The germline gives CDR1 MNHEY, CDR2 SMNVEV (reference sequence). The CDR3 is 15 amino acids. CDR3 DNA: TGTGCCAGCAGGGTGAGACTTTATAGCAATCAGCCCCAGCATTTT. This codes for CASRVRLYSNQPQHF.

This chain uses TRBV5-4 with TRBJ2-4; 8 bases are a match to TRBD1. Trimming removed 7 bases from V and 0 bases from J; junction bases left unmatched: 9. The CDR3 sequence is 16 residues long. CDR1 and CDR2 from the germline V gene are SGHNT and YYREEE (reference sequence). The CDR3 region is CASARGQDLAKNIQYF. The CDR3 region has the DNA TGTGCCAGCGCTCGGGGACAGGATCTAGCCAAAAACATTCAGTACTTC.

This clonotype has a count of ten or more. The gene calls are TRBV7-3 and TRBJ2-5; D is possibly TRBD2 (5 bases). The CDR3 runs 14 residues. CDR1 and CDR2 from the germline V gene are SGHTA and FQGTGA. Trimming pared 5 bases from V and 5 bases from J, leaving 15 bases between. The chain's CDR3 is CASSTAGLGETQYF. The CDR3 nucleotides read TGTGCCAGCAGCACTGCGGGTCTGGGCGAGACCCAGTACTTC. Looking up the rest from reference TRBV7-3 and TRBJ2-5 gives the full variable domain: GAGVSQTPSNKVTEKGKYVELRCDPISGHTALYWYRQSLGQGPEFLIYFQGTGAADDSGLPNDRFFAVRPEGSVSTLKIQRTERGDSAVYLCASSTAGLGETQYFGPGTRLLVL.

This clonotype showed up many times. This chain uses TRBV5-1 with TRBJ2-5, with a tentative D call TRBD1 (5 bases). This CDR3 spans 15 amino acids. The ends were cut back, 2 bases at V and 4 bases at J, with 15 bases in the middle. In germline, CDR1 is SGHRS, CDR2 YFSETQ. The CDR3 loop is CASSLGQGGGETQYF. DNA of the CDR3: TGCGCCAGCAGCTTAGGTCAGGGCGGTGGAGAGACCCAGTACTTC.

This chain connects TRBV6-2 or TRBV6-3 to TRBJ2-5; D remains ambiguous. The CDR3 extends over 13 amino acids. Germline V gives CDR1 MNHEY, CDR2 SVGEGT. V was clipped by 2 bases and J by 4 bases, with 8 bases between them. The CDR3: CASSYEPGETQYF. The CDR3 nucleotides read TGTGCCAGCAGTTACGAGCCAGGAGAGACCCAGTACTTC.

As regards this clonotype: A read error may produce the germline difference seen at one junction end. The rearrangement joins TRBV28 to TRBJ2-1; a possible D gene is TRBD2 (6 bases). This CDR3 has 15 amino acids. Germline V gives CDR1 MDHEN, CDR2 SYDVKM. The CDR3: CVSSLSGSLYNEQFF. CDR3 DNA: TGTGTCAGCAGTTTATCCGGGAGCCTATACAATGAGCAGTTCTTC.

The chain employs TRBV3-1 and TRBJ1-5; D is uncertain. Germline V CDR1 and CDR2: LGHDT, YNNKEL (reference sequence). The CDR3 runs to 13 residues. Trimming took off 5 bases at V and 5 bases at J, with 10 bases between the two ends. CDR3 protein: CASSAGKDQPQHF. DNA for the CDR3: TGTGCCAGCAGCGCGGGAAAGGATCAGCCCCAGCATTTT.

The gene calls are TRBV27 and TRBJ2-5, with a weak D call TRBD1 (6 bases). V lost 4 bases and J lost 4, with 10 bases in between. The CDR3 is 13 residues long. CDR1 MNHEY and CDR2 SMNVEV come from the germline V gene (reference sequence). The CDR3 region is CASSSTGGETQYF. In DNA form, the CDR3 reads TGTGCCAGCAGTTCGACAGGAGGAGAGACCCAGTACTTC.

This clonotype was found a few times. The chain employs TRBV29-1 and TRBJ2-3; 7 bases fit TRBD2. CDR1 is SQVTM, CDR2 ANQGSEA, per germline. Trimming removed 7 bases from V and 1 base from J; junction bases left unmatched: 8. This CDR3 is 14 amino acids long. Here the CDR3 reads CSGGGGRGTDTQYF. In nucleotides, the CDR3 is TGCAGCGGGGGAGGCGGGAGAGGCACAGATACGCAGTATTTT.

This clonotype was observed a handful of times. DNA for the CDR3: TGCAGTGCTAGAGATCGGCTCCACTACAATGAGCAGTTCTTC. Its translation: CSARDRLHYNEQFF. The chain is built from TRBV20-1 and TRBJ2-1; D remains unclear. V shed 0 bases and J shed 3 bases, with 9 bases lying between them. The length of the CDR3 is 14 residues. The germline CDR1 and CDR2 sequences are DFQATT and SNEGSKA (reference sequence).

The chain couples TRBV6-2 or TRBV6-3 to TRBJ2-7; D possibly uses TRBD1 or TRBD2 (6 bases each). Germline V CDR1 and CDR2: MNHEY, SVGEGT. Trimming cost V 7 bases and J 2 bases, with 15 bases left between them. The CDR3 is made up of 14 amino acids. In DNA form, the CDR3 reads TGTGCCAGCATGGGGGCTAGCGTTGCCTACGAGCAGTACTTC. The encoded protein is CASMGASVAYEQYF.

This chain links TRBV6-1 with TRBJ2-7, with D perhaps matching TRBD2 (6 bases). The CDR3 has 15 amino acids. In germline, CDR1 is MNHNS, CDR2 SASEGT. Trimming left V 6 bases short and J 2 bases short, with 17 bases between. CDR3 loop: CASSPAGGETYEQYF. The CDR3 DNA is TGTGCCAGCAGCCCTGCCGGCGGGGAGACCTACGAGCAGTACTTC.

This clonotype turned up a few times. This chain connects TRBV10-3 to TRBJ2-5; 10 bases align to TRBD1. V trimming: 5 bases; J trimming: 4 bases; junction bases outside the gene matches: 7. Germline-derived CDR1 and CDR2 are ENHRY and SYGVKD. This CDR3 comprises 15 residues. This CDR3 reads CAISRTGGEVETQYF. CDR3 DNA sequence: TGTGCCATCAGTCGGACAGGGGGAGAGGTAGAGACCCAGTACTTC.

This clonotype was recorded at least ten times. The chain is built from TRBV7-9 and TRBJ2-4, with D unclear. V shed 5 bases and J shed 0 bases, with 11 bases lying between them. The length of the CDR3 is 15 residues. Germline assignment: CDR1 SEHNR and CDR2 FQNEAQ (reference sequence). This CDR3 reads CASSPPAVAKNIQYF. Written as DNA, the CDR3 is TGTGCCAGCAGCCCTCCGGCTGTAGCCAAAAACATTCAGTACTTC.